This T cell receptor (beta chain) was obtained from a study of T cell responses to AZD1222 COVID-19 vaccine. Worth noting for this clone: The antigen remains unidentified.

This CDR3 comprises 14 residues. V was pared by 3 bases and J by 4 bases, with 12 bases between. Germline CDR1 SGHTA, CDR2 FQGNSA. Sequenced by immunoSEQ multiplex PCR; TCRdb stores in-frame clones only, minus some. The sample lists about 160,000 clones, 80% to 95% occurring once. General observations from the study: Only a handful of AZD1222 recipients tested seropositive at baseline. The study found vaccine-associated CD4 TCRs spanning spike, dominant at 160-218 and 743-854. Breadth and depth of Spike-specific TCRs rose after two AZD1222 doses. It was only after the peak T cell response that any repertoires were sampled.

This rearrangement joins TRBV7-2 to TRBJ1-2; TRBD1 is a possible D gene (6 bases). The TCR originated in an adult in good health. The sequences come from peripheral blood, collected on day 0 of AZD1222 vaccination. This chain's CDR3 is CASSFTGDTYGYTF. CDR3 sequence (DNA): TGTGCCAGCAGCTTTACGGGGGACACCTATGGCTACACCTTC.